This entry is about one T cell receptor (beta chain). Per the original data handling: Researchers report that nucleated cell counts were estimated from reference gene primer amplification. Here immunoSEQ multiplex PCR was the method, and the copy in TCRdb shows in-frame clones only, minus some. That table supplies the V and J calls and clone size; D and trimming were determined from the DNA. This table has 90,000 to 100,000 clones, about nine tenths appearing once. Unmatched junction bases numbered 10, after V lost 3 bases and J lost 5 bases. Germline V gives CDR1 MGHDK, CDR2 SYGVNS. The CDR3 consists of 16 residues. This sample is part of a study of blood T cell repertoires in COVID-19. Study background: Both acute and convalescent COVID-19 samples were obtained from the United States, Italy and Spain. T cells, B-cell-depleted T cells, or PBMCs supplied cDNA or gDNA.

The V gene is TRBV25-1, the J gene TRBJ1-5; 7 bases match TRBD1. This TCR was sampled from a man over 45 with acute or convalescent COVID-19. Sequencing was performed on peripheral blood. The CDR3 is CASSDPLTGEDQPQHF. Written as DNA, the CDR3 is TGTGCCAGCAGTGACCCCCTCACAGGGGAGGATCAGCCCCAGCATTTT.